The 31 T cell receptor beta chains below were found in one sample sequenced in a study of blood T cell repertoires in COVID-19. Clones were sequenced by immunoSEQ multiplex PCR, and TCRdb holds only the in-frame ones, with some missing. This table holds more than 300,000 clones, 88% found once. The sequenced sample consisted of PBMCs or T cells enriched from blood (not recorded which). The receptor source for this set is a woman aged 18-29 years who had recovered from COVID-19.

The V gene is TRBV29-1, the J gene TRBJ2-7; 10 bases fit TRBD1. V gave up 7 bases and J gave up 3 bases; unmatched junction bases: 3. CDR3 length equals 12 residues. Looked up from germline, CDR1 is SQVTM and CDR2 is ANQGSEA. CDR3 in amino acids: CSAWTGGYEQYF. The DNA for the CDR3 is TGCAGCGCATGGACAGGGGGCTACGAGCAGTACTTC.

This chain joins TRBV28 and TRBJ2-1; D unclear. Trimming shortened V by 3 bases and J by 8 bases, and 29 bases separated the two germline ends. The CDR3 has 19 residues. CDR1 and CDR2 from the germline V gene are MDHEN and SYDVKM. CDR3 region: CASSFSATPSSGMPHEQFF. CDR3 in DNA: TGTGCCAGCAGTTTTTCGGCGACTCCCTCGAGTGGTATGCCCCATGAGCAGTTCTTC.

V usage is TRBV7-9 and J usage is TRBJ2-2, with D unclear. This CDR3 spans 13 amino acids. Germline CDR1 reads SEHNR; CDR2 reads FQNEAQ (reference sequence). V lost 3 bases and J 5 bases, leaving 7 bases between the germline ends. This CDR3 is CASSFYSTGELFF. The CDR3 DNA reads as TGTGCCAGCAGCTTTTACTCTACCGGGGAGCTGTTTTTT.

The chain carries TRBV5-1 and TRBJ1-1, with 8 bases lining up with TRBD1. Germline V lookup: CDR1 SGHRS, CDR2 YFSETQ. The CDR3 sequence is 15 residues long. J was trimmed by 5 bases and V by 3 bases; bases with no gene match: 9. The CDR3 nucleotides read TGCGCCAGCAGCTCTCTACAGGGGGAAAAGACTGAAGCTTTCTTT. Its protein product is CASSSLQGEKTEAFF.

The rearrangement uses TRBV15 and TRBJ1-5, with D possibly TRBD1 on 6 matching bases. The CDR3 is 17 residues long. V was pared by 1 base and J by 4 bases, with 17 bases between. CDR1 and CDR2 from the germline V gene are LNHNV and YYDKDF (reference sequence). The CDR3 loop reads CATSRGTGTEVNQPQHF. Written as DNA, the CDR3 is TGTGCCACCAGCAGAGGTACAGGGACGGAGGTGAATCAGCCCCAGCATTTT. Full variable domain (missing parts from reference TRBV15 and TRBJ1-5): DAMVIQNPRYQVTQFGKPVTLSCSQTLNHNVMYWYQQKSSQAPKLLFHYYDKDFNNEADTPDNFQSRRPNTSFCFLDIRSPGLGDTAMYLCATSRGTGTEVNQPQHFGDGTRLSIL.

The chain joins TRBV9 to TRBJ2-3, with 12 bases fitting TRBD2. V shed 2 bases, J shed 7 bases, and the junction held 5 bases outside the gene matches. Germline values: CDR1 SGDLS, CDR2 YYNGEE. This CDR3 has 15 residues. The DNA of the CDR3 is TGTGCCAGCAGCGTTCCTAGCGGGGGGGCAAATACGCAGTATTTT. Amino acids: CASSVPSGGANTQYF.

Concerning this clone itself: Other DNA sequences in this specimen translate into the identical CDR3. The chain employs TRBV25-1 and TRBJ1-6, with TRBD1 identical over 7 bases. CDR1 MGHDK and CDR2 SYGVNS come from the germline V gene. The CDR3 totals 15 residues. The junction had 3 bases not matched to a gene; V was cut back by 2 bases and J by 5 bases. CDR3 nucleotides: TGTGCCAGCAGTGAACTAGACAGGGATAATTCACCCCTCCACTTT. This gives the protein CASSELDRDNSPLHF.

The chain carries TRBV5-8 and TRBJ2-1, with D possibly being TRBD2 (6 bases). The CDR3 covers 16 residues. V lost 5 bases and J lost 0, with 15 bases in between. Germline V gene data show CDR1 as SGHTS and CDR2 as YDEGEE. CDR3 sequence reads: CASRPTSGSSYNEQFF. Here the CDR3 DNA reads TGTGCCAGCAGACCTACCTCCGGGAGCTCCTACAATGAGCAGTTCTTC.

This chain's CDR3 is CASSPQIRNTEAFF. The CDR3, as DNA: TGTGCCAGCAGCCCGCAGATACGGAACACTGAAGCTTTCTTT. The rearrangement joins TRBV7-3 to TRBJ1-1; D ambiguous. This CDR3 comprises 14 residues. CDR1 and CDR2 from the germline V gene are SGHTA and FQGTGA. The V and J ends lost 5 bases and 1 base respectively, with 11 bases between them.

This rearrangement joins TRBV6-5 to TRBJ2-7, with D maybe TRBD1 (6 bases). Germline V gene data show CDR1 as MNHEY and CDR2 as SVGAGI. This CDR3 has 13 residues. The V end lost 5 bases, the J end lost 2 bases, and 10 bases lay between the germline ends. CDR3: CASSLDRAYEQYF. In nucleotides, the CDR3 is TGTGCCAGCAGTCTGGACAGAGCCTACGAGCAGTACTTC.

The CDR3 loop reads CASSPGTGHGYTF. The CDR3 nucleotides read TGTGCCAGCTCACCCGGGACAGGGCATGGCTACACCTTC. The V gene is TRBV18, the J gene TRBJ1-2; 9 nucleotides align to TRBD1. The J segment lost 6 bases and the V segment lost 3 bases, leaving 2 bases of the junction unmatched. CDR3 length: 13 residues. Germline lookup yields CDR1 KGHSH and CDR2 LQKENI. The full variable domain, in which reference TRBV18 and TRBJ1-2 provide the parts outside the CDR3, is NAGVMQNPRHLVRRRGQEARLRCSPMKGHSHVYWYRQLPEEGLKFMVYLQKENIIDESGMPKERFSAEFPKEGPSILRIQQVVRGDSAAYFCASSPGTGHGYTFGSGTRLTVV.

This chain joins TRBV19 and TRBJ1-2; D is uncertain. This CDR3 is built from 14 residues. The germline V gene has CDR1 LNHDA and CDR2 SQIVND (reference sequence). The germline V and J ends were trimmed by 5 bases and 3 bases, with 13 bases remaining between them. The CDR3 spells CASSPAGGDYGYTF. The CDR3 DNA sequence: TGTGCCAGTAGTCCCGCGGGAGGAGACTATGGCTACACCTTC. The variable domain in full, with the rest retrieved from reference TRBV19 and TRBJ1-2, is DGGITQSPKYLFRKEGQNVTLSCEQNLNHDAMYWYRQDPGQGLRLIYYSQIVNDFQKGDIAEGYSVSREKKESFPLTVTSAQKNPTAFYLCASSPAGGDYGYTFGSGTRLTVV.

The chain joins TRBV2 to TRBJ1-4, with 8 bases fitting TRBD1. Germline CDR1 SNHLY, CDR2 FYNNEI. The CDR3 sequence is 16 residues long. V shed 6 bases and J 4 bases; nucleotides not matched to a gene: 10. As DNA, the CDR3 is TGTGCCAGCAGCCCTTTCCAGGGGGCCCTTAATGAAAAACTGTTTTTT. It codes for CASSPFQGALNEKLFF.

The chain is built from TRBV6-5 and TRBJ1-1; unclear D gene. This CDR3 is built from 14 residues. Germline V lookup: CDR1 MNHEY, CDR2 SVGAGI. V was shortened by 2 bases and J by 1 base, with 8 bases between the two germline ends. CDR3 nucleotides: TGTGCCAGCAGTTACGATCAGCGGAACACTGAAGCTTTCTTT. Translation gives CASSYDQRNTEAFF.

The CDR3 DNA reads as TGTGCCAGCAGCGATCAGGGCTCTGGAAACACCATATATTTT. This codes for CASSDQGSGNTIYF. The rearrangement links TRBV9 to TRBJ1-3; TRBD1 might be the D (5 bases). The V gene lost 3 bases and the J gene lost 0 bases, with 7 bases spanning the gap. Germline V gene sequence: CDR1 SGDLS, CDR2 YYNGEE. The CDR3 consists of 14 residues.

This rearrangement joins TRBV9 to TRBJ2-7; no clear D. Germline CDR1 is SGDLS and CDR2 is YYNGEE. This CDR3 has 15 amino acids. V dropped 4 bases and J dropped 3 bases, with 17 bases sitting between them. CDR3 nucleotides: TGTGCCAGCAGCTACGCCCCAGCAGGTAGCTACGAGCAGTACTTC. Translation: CASSYAPAGSYEQYF.

The rearrangement links TRBV7-9 to TRBJ1-1; D may be TRBD1 (5 bases). This CDR3 is built from 14 residues. Germline CDR1 is SEHNR and CDR2 is FQNEAQ (reference sequence). V lost 3 bases and J lost 1, with 9 bases in between. The CDR3 sequence: CASSFGGGNTEAFF. CDR3 sequence (DNA): TGTGCCAGCAGCTTCGGGGGTGGGAACACTGAAGCTTTCTTT.

The J gene is TRBJ1-1, the V gene TRBV9, with unresolved D. Germline V gene sequence: CDR1 SGDLS, CDR2 YYNGEE. The ends were cut back, 4 bases at V and 5 bases at J, with 9 bases in the middle. There are 12 residues in the CDR3. The CDR3 region is CASSLTGTEAFF. The CDR3 nucleotides read TGTGCCAGCAGCCTCACCGGGACTGAAGCTTTCTTT.

V and J are TRBV29-1 and TRBJ2-1, with D possibly TRBD1 on 5 matching bases. Germline CDR1 SQVTM, CDR2 ANQGSEA. The CDR3 sequence is 15 residues long. Trimming pared 4 bases from V and 0 bases from J, leaving 13 bases between. This chain's CDR3 is CSVVLGRSSYNEQFF. DNA for the CDR3: TGCAGCGTTGTCCTGGGGCGGAGCTCCTACAATGAGCAGTTCTTC.

The V call is TRBV6-1, the J call TRBJ2-3, with 7 bases fitting TRBD2. The CDR3 runs to 16 residues. Unmatched junction bases numbered 4, after V lost 0 bases and J lost 1 base. Per the germline V gene, CDR1 is MNHNS and CDR2 is SASEGT. The CDR3 nucleotides are TGTGCCAGCAGTGAAGCGGGGGGGGAGGGCACAGATACGCAGTATTTT. Its protein product is CASSEAGGEGTDTQYF.

The chain employs TRBV6-5 and TRBJ2-2, with D unresolved. The CDR3 has 14 amino acids. CDR1 and CDR2 from the germline V gene are MNHEY and SVGAGI. V dropped 4 bases and J dropped 5 bases, with 11 bases sitting between them. CDR3 nucleotide sequence: TGTGCCAGCAGTTCACACAGCAATACCGGGGAGCTGTTTTTT. Residues: CASSSHSNTGELFF.

This chain connects TRBV13 to TRBJ1-1; D not certain. Per germline, CDR1 PRHDT and CDR2 FYEKMQ (reference sequence). The length of the CDR3 is 12 residues. The V and J ends lost 1 base and 8 bases respectively, with 8 bases between them. CDR3 amino acids: CASSLEREEAFF. The CDR3 DNA sequence: TGTGCCAGCAGCTTAGAGCGTGAGGAAGCTTTCTTT.

The gene calls are TRBV10-3 and TRBJ1-4, with 8 bases aligning to TRBD1. The CDR3 runs 17 residues. J was trimmed by 2 bases and V by 5 bases; bases with no gene match: 10. CDR1 is ENHRY, CDR2 SYGVKD, per germline. The CDR3 nucleotides read TGTGCCATCAGTCCGGACAGGGCCTACAGGACTAATGAAAAACTGTTTTTT. Translation gives CAISPDRAYRTNEKLFF.

The CDR3 DNA follows: TGTGCCAGCAGCGTCGGACAGGGGGCGCTCGATGAGCAGTTCTTC. It is translated as CASSVGQGALDEQFF. V and J are TRBV9 and TRBJ2-1; 11 bases line up with TRBD1. Germline V gene sequence: CDR1 SGDLS, CDR2 YYNGEE. V was pared by 2 bases and J by 8 bases, with 6 bases of the junction left unmatched. The CDR3 loop spans 15 amino acids.

The rearrangement joins TRBV9 to TRBJ2-7, with TRBD1 matching over 9 bases. V trimming: 1 base; J trimming: 1 base; junction bases outside the gene matches: 6. Germline CDR1 reads SGDLS; CDR2 reads YYNGEE. This CDR3 comprises 16 residues. The CDR3 coding sequence is TGTGCCAGCAGCGTAAATGGAGGACAGGGGTCCTACGAGCAGTACTTC. It encodes CASSVNGGQGSYEQYF.

The V gene is TRBV7-9, the J gene TRBJ2-1; the match to TRBD1 covers 11 bases. The CDR3 sequence is 19 residues long. Germline V gene lookup returns CDR1 SEHNR and CDR2 FQNEAQ (reference sequence). The J segment lost 2 bases and the V segment lost 5 bases, leaving 14 bases of the junction unmatched. The CDR3 nucleotides read TGTGCCAGCAGCCCTCCGGGACAGGGGGATGAAGTCCCCTACAATGAGCAGTTCTTC. This sequence encodes CASSPPGQGDEVPYNEQFF.

J is TRBJ2-7 and V is TRBV18; D unclear. V lost 2 bases to trimming and J lost 3 bases, with 11 bases between them. The CDR3 sequence is 14 residues long. Germline loops: CDR1 KGHSH, CDR2 LQKENI. Here the CDR3 reads CASSPGSLGYEQYF. DNA for the CDR3: TGTGCCAGCTCACCAGGGTCCCTAGGCTACGAGCAGTACTTC.

This clone has just one count. The chain links TRBV4-1 to TRBJ1-3; tentatively, D is TRBD1 (5 bases). Germline values: CDR1 MGHRA, CDR2 YSYEKL. Trimming removed 0 bases from V and 6 bases from J, with 15 bases in between. The CDR3 is made up of 16 amino acids. CDR3 in amino acids: CASSQERQGMSNTIYF. In DNA form, the CDR3 reads TGCGCCAGCAGCCAAGAGCGCCAGGGCATGTCAAACACCATATATTTT.

V gene TRBV7-2 combines with J gene TRBJ1-4; D may be TRBD1 (5 bases). The CDR3 is 14 amino acids. The V gene's germline CDR1 is SGHTA and CDR2 FQGNSA. Trimming removed 5 bases from V and 0 bases from J, with 7 bases in between. The CDR3 DNA is TGTGCCAGCAGCCCGACAGCAACTAATGAAAAACTGTTTTTT. It yields the protein CASSPTATNEKLFF.

The chain carries TRBV6-6 and TRBJ2-2; a possible D gene is TRBD2 (6 bases). The V end was cut by 9 bases, the J end by 3 bases, with 11 bases between. Germline CDR1 MNHNY, CDR2 SVGAGI (reference sequence). The CDR3 runs 13 residues. CDR3 DNA sequence: TGTGCCAGTCGGCGGGGATACACCGGGGAGCTGTTTTTT. Translation: CASRRGYTGELFF.

This clone was detected only a few times. The chain joins TRBV10-3 to TRBJ2-7; TRBD2 matches at 10 bases. From germline, CDR1 is ENHRY and CDR2 SYGVKD. V trimming: 6 bases; J trimming: 3 bases; junction bases outside the gene matches: 2. The CDR3 has 13 residues. In DNA, the CDR3 is TGTGCCATCAGCTGGACTAGCGGCTACGAGCAGTACTTC. It codes for CAISWTSGYEQYF.